This passage covers 17 T cell receptor beta chains from one sample sequenced in a study of somatic mutations in cytotoxic T cells in rheumatoid arthritis. The method was immunoSEQ multiplex PCR; TCRdb's version includes in-frame clones alone and lacks a portion of them. The sample has approximately 12,000 clones; over 70% are singletons. The specimen was CD8+ T cells sorted from blood. The source of these receptors is a man between 50 and 59 years old in good health.

This chain links TRBV28 with TRBJ1-2, with D unclear. Trimming pared 1 base from V and 6 bases from J, leaving 9 bases between. The CDR3 sequence is 13 residues long. Germline CDR1 is MDHEN and CDR2 is SYDVKM. CDR3 nucleotide sequence: TGTGCCAGCAGTTTATCTGGGGTGAATGGCTACACCTTC. Its protein is CASSLSGVNGYTF.

This clone was detected only once. CDR3 in amino acids: CASSSPQGAIGGYTF. The CDR3 DNA reads TGTGCCAGCAGTTCACCACAGGGGGCCATAGGGGGCTACACCTTC. The rearrangement uses TRBV6-6 and TRBJ1-2, with 9 positions matching TRBD1. The V and J ends lost 4 bases and 8 bases, in that order; junction bases with no gene match: 11. Per the germline V gene, CDR1 is MNHNY and CDR2 is SVGAGI (reference sequence). This CDR3 has 15 amino acids.

This rearrangement joins TRBV14 to TRBJ2-5; D ambiguous. The CDR3 has 11 amino acids. Germline-derived CDR1 and CDR2 are SGHDN and FVKESK. Trimming took off 0 bases at V and 7 bases at J, with 3 bases between the two ends. In DNA form, the CDR3 reads TGTGCCAGCAGCCAAGACAGGACCCAGTACTTC. It translates to CASSQDRTQYF.

The chain combines TRBV27 with TRBJ2-5; TRBD2 agrees at 13 bases. After removal of 6 bases from V and 4 bases from J, the junction contained 11 bases not matched to a gene. This CDR3 is built from 17 residues. Germline CDR1 MNHEY, CDR2 SMNVEV (reference sequence). CDR3 coding DNA: TGTGCCAGCAGCGGAGTTACTAGCGGGGGGGCAGGAGAGACCCAGTACTTC. This codes for CASSGVTSGGAGETQYF.

This chain joins TRBV7-9 and TRBJ2-2; unclear D gene. CDR1 is SEHNR, CDR2 FQNEAQ, per germline (reference sequence). The germline V and J ends were trimmed by 5 bases and 6 bases, with 10 bases remaining between them. This CDR3 comprises 13 residues. CDR3 residues: CASSHLGAGELFF. For the CDR3, the DNA is TGTGCCAGCAGCCACCTTGGGGCCGGGGAGCTGTTTTTT.

The V and J genes are TRBV10-3 and TRBJ1-5; 10 nucleotides line up with TRBD1. Per the germline V gene, CDR1 is ENHRY and CDR2 is SYGVKD. With V trimmed by 6 bases and J by 4 bases, 3 bases remained unmatched. This CDR3 region has 14 residues. DNA for the CDR3: TGTGCCATCAGCCTGGACAGGGGGAATCAGCCCCAGCATTTT. This gives the protein CAISLDRGNQPQHF.

The genes are TRBV7-9 and TRBJ2-1; TRBD2 might be the D (6 bases). Per germline, CDR1 SEHNR and CDR2 FQNEAQ (reference sequence). V was shortened by 7 bases and J by 8 bases, with 15 bases between the two germline ends. This CDR3 region has 13 residues. CDR3 coding DNA: TGTGCCAGCACTAACGGGAGTTTGGATGAGCAGTTCTTC. This gives the protein CASTNGSLDEQFF.

This chain uses TRBV6-5 with TRBJ1-5; D remains unclear. CDR1 is MNHEY, CDR2 SVGAGI, per germline. With 6 bases removed from V and 3 bases from J, the gap between germline ends came to 15 bases. This CDR3 is 15 amino acids long. The CDR3 sequence is CASSHQWGFNQPQHF. For the CDR3, the DNA is TGTGCCAGCAGCCACCAATGGGGTTTCAATCAGCCCCAGCATTTT.

The chain links TRBV5-6 to TRBJ2-3; D not certain. The CDR3 is made up of 12 amino acids. The germline V gene encodes CDR1 SGHDT and CDR2 YYEEEE. V was clipped by 2 bases and J by 4 bases, with 5 bases between them. CDR3 amino acids: CASSFWSDTQYF. As DNA, the CDR3 is TGTGCCAGCAGCTTTTGGTCAGATACGCAGTATTTT.

This clone showed up just a few times. The rearrangement links TRBV27 to TRBJ1-5, with D hard to call. Trimming left V 6 bases short and J 2 bases short, with 8 bases between. There are 13 residues in the CDR3. Germline CDR1 MNHEY, CDR2 SMNVEV (reference sequence). The CDR3 DNA is TGTGCCAGCAGCCGACGGGGCAATCAGCCCCAGCATTTT. Encoded protein: CASSRRGNQPQHF.

V is TRBV27 and J is TRBJ2-7, with D possibly matching TRBD2 (6 bases). With 8 bases removed from V and 2 bases from J, the gap between germline ends came to 13 bases. Germline V gene sequence: CDR1 MNHEY, CDR2 SMNVEV (reference sequence). The CDR3 is made up of 13 amino acids. CDR3 in DNA: TGTGCCAGCTTGGGGACTGCCCCCTACGAGCAGTACTTC. Protein product: CASLGTAPYEQYF.

This chain connects TRBV11-2 to TRBJ1-1; D unclear. With 1 base removed from V and 10 bases from J, the gap between germline ends came to 13 bases. Germline CDR1 is SGHAT and CDR2 is FQNNGV. The length of the CDR3 is 13 residues. This chain's CDR3 is CASSLGVGRGAFF. The CDR3 DNA follows: TGTGCCAGCAGCTTAGGCGTGGGGAGAGGAGCTTTCTTT. Supplemented by reference TRBV11-2 and TRBJ1-1, the full variable domain reads EAGVAQSPRYKIIEKRQSVAFWCNPISGHATLYWYQQILGQGPKLLIQFQNNGVVDDSQLPKDRFSAERLKGVDSTLKIQPAKLEDSAVYLCASSLGVGRGAFFGQGTRLTVV.

This clone appeared once. This rearrangement joins TRBV5-5 to TRBJ1-2, with D unresolved. There are 14 residues in the CDR3. The germline V gene has CDR1 SGHKS and CDR2 YYEKEE (reference sequence). Trimming took off 3 bases at V and 4 bases at J, with 13 bases between the two ends. The CDR3 DNA sequence: TGTGCCAGCAGCTCCACCCAGGAACCCTATGGCTACACCTTC. Residues: CASSSTQEPYGYTF.

This clone has just a few counts. The chain uses TRBV5-6 and TRBJ1-2; D may be TRBD1 (5 bases). With 4 bases removed from V and 4 bases from J, the gap between germline ends came to 20 bases. Looked up from germline, CDR1 is SGHDT and CDR2 is YYEEEE. The CDR3 has 16 amino acids. DNA of the CDR3: TGTGCCAGCAGCCGGACATGGGGAGTCCTTTCCTATGGCTACACCTTC. Residues: CASSRTWGVLSYGYTF.

The chain employs TRBV5-4 and TRBJ2-7, with D perhaps assigned TRBD1 or TRBD2 (7 bases each). CDR3 length: 14 amino acids. Germline CDR1 and CDR2: SGHNT and YYREEE (reference sequence). V gave up 2 bases and J gave up 3 bases, with 12 bases separating them. The CDR3 DNA sequence: TGTGCCAGCAGCTTCAGGGGGGAGGGCTACGAGCAGTACTTC. This translates into CASSFRGEGYEQYF.

V and J are TRBV5-1 and TRBJ1-1, with 8 bases fitting TRBD1. This CDR3 comprises 15 residues. Unmatched junction bases numbered 6, after V lost 4 bases and J lost 1 base. CDR1 is SGHRS, CDR2 YFSETQ, per germline. The CDR3, as DNA: TGCGCCAGCAGCAGTCGACAGGGGAGGAACACTGAAGCTTTCTTT. Its protein product is CASSSRQGRNTEAFF.

The chain links TRBV5-6 to TRBJ2-7, with 9 bases fitting TRBD1. V dropped 8 bases and J dropped 0; count of bases not matched to a gene: 12. This CDR3 spans 16 amino acids. The germline gives CDR1 SGHDT, CDR2 YYEEEE. The CDR3 DNA reads as TGTGCCAGTACTACAGGGGGCAATCCCCTCTCCTACGAGCAGTACGTC. Protein: CASTTGGNPLSYEQYV.